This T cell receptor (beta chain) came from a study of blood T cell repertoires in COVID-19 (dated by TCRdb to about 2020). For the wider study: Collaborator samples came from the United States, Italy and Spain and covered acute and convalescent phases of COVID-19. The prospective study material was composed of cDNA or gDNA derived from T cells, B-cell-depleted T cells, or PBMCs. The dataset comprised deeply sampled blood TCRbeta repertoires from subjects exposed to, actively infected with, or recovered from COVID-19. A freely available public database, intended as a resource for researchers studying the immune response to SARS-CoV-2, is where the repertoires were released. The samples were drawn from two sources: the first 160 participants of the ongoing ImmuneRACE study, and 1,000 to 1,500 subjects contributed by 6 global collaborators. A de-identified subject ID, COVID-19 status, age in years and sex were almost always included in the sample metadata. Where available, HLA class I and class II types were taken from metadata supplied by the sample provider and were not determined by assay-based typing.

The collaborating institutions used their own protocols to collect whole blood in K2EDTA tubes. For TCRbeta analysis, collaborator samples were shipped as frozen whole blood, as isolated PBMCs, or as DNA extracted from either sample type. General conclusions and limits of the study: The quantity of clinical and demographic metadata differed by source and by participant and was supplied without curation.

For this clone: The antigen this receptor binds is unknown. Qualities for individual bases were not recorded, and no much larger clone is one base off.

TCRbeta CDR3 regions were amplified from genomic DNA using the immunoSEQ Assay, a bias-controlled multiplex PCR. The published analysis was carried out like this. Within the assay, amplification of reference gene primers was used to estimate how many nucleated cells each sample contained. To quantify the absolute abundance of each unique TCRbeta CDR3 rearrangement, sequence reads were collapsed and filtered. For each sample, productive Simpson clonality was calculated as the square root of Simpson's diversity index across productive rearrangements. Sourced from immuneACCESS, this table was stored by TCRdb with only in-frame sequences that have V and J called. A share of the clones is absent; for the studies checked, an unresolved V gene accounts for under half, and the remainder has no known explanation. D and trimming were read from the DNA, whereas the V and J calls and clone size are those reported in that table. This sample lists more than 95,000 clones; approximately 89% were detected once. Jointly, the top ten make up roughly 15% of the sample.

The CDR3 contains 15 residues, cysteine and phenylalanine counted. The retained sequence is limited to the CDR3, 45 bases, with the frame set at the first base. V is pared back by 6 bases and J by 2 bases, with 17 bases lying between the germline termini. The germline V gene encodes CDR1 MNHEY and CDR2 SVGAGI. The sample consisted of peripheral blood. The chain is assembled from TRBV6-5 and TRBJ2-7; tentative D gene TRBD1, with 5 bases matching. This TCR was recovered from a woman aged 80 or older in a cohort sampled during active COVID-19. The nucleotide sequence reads TGTGCCAGCAGGTTGAGGACAACCTCCCCCTACGAGCAGTACTTC. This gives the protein CASRLRTTSPYEQYF.